Shown below are 29 T cell receptor beta chains from a single sample sequenced in a study of blood T cell repertoires in COVID-19. TCRdb's copy holds only in-frame clones and misses some; the assay was immunoSEQ multiplex PCR. Among about 94,000 clones, about 89% were seen once, and the ten largest hold around 7%. The specimen was peripheral blood. Receptors were obtained from a human donor with acute or convalescent COVID-19. The donor label of this sample is uncertain.

The J gene is TRBJ1-3, the V gene TRBV5-4, with D possibly being TRBD1 (5 bases). The CDR3 is 15 amino acids. V lost 0 bases, J lost 2 bases, and 9 bases lay in between. The germline V gene has CDR1 SGHNT and CDR2 YYREEE (reference sequence). CDR3 sequence (DNA): TGTGCCAGCAGCTTGGGCAGGGTCCCTGGAAACACCATATATTTT. Translation: CASSLGRVPGNTIYF.

The chain couples TRBV28 to TRBJ2-2; D might be TRBD1 (6 bases). The germline V gene has CDR1 MDHEN and CDR2 SYDVKM. Trimming pared 7 bases from V and 2 bases from J, leaving 11 bases between. The CDR3 contains 14 residues. CDR3 bases: TGTGCCAGCACCAAGGGGGATAACACCGGGGAGCTGTTTTTT. Residues: CASTKGDNTGELFF.

This chain uses TRBV19 with TRBJ1-1; D gene unclear. This CDR3 has 13 amino acids. Germline V CDR1 and CDR2: LNHDA, SQIVND (reference sequence). The V end was cut by 2 bases, the J end by 2 bases, with 6 bases between. CDR3 nucleotides: TGTGCCAGTAGTATACAGGTCAACACTGAAGCTTTCTTT. It is translated as CASSIQVNTEAFF.

The rearrangement links TRBV6-1 to TRBJ1-2, with 8 bases aligning to TRBD1. Germline CDR1 reads MNHNS; CDR2 reads SASEGT. The CDR3 spans 14 residues. The junction had 7 bases not matched to a gene; V was cut back by 2 bases and J by 8 bases. CDR3: CASSELGTGGGYTF. The CDR3 DNA is TGTGCCAGCAGTGAACTCGGGACAGGAGGAGGCTACACCTTC.

The CDR3 nucleotides read TGCGCCAGCAGCCTCCTAGCGGGGGGGCCATCAGATACGCAGTATTTT. It specifies CASSLLAGGPSDTQYF. V gene TRBV5-1 combines with J gene TRBJ2-3; TRBD2 aligns across 12 bases. Germline V CDR1 and CDR2: SGHRS, YFSETQ. The CDR3 has 16 residues. V lost 4 bases to trimming and J lost 4 bases; unmatched junction nucleotides: 7.

J is TRBJ2-2 and V is TRBV6-5; a possible D gene is TRBD1 (6 bases). The germline gives CDR1 MNHEY, CDR2 SVGAGI. V shed 2 bases and J shed 6 bases, with 10 bases lying between them. The CDR3 totals 14 residues. The DNA for the CDR3 is TGTGCCAGCAGTTACCCCCACAGGGCCGGGGAGCTGTTTTTT. This gives the protein CASSYPHRAGELFF.

The rearrangement uses TRBV9 and TRBJ1-1; a possible D gene is TRBD1 (5 bases). CDR1 is SGDLS, CDR2 YYNGEE, per germline. The CDR3 is 15 residues long. The ends were cut back, 3 bases at V and 1 base at J, with 13 bases in the middle. The CDR3 sequence is CASSGQLGQNTEAFF. For the CDR3, the DNA is TGTGCCAGCAGCGGTCAGTTGGGGCAGAACACTGAAGCTTTCTTT.

This chain connects TRBV3-1 (or the pseudogene TRBV3-2) to TRBJ2-7, with D maybe TRBD2 (5 bases). Germline CDR1 reads LGHDT; CDR2 reads YNNKEL (reference sequence). This CDR3 has 15 amino acids. V lost 3 bases and J lost 1, with 13 bases in between. This CDR3 is CASSHRDRGSYEQYF. The CDR3 coding sequence is TGTGCCAGCAGCCATAGAGACCGGGGTTCCTACGAGCAGTACTTC.

Here the CDR3 DNA reads TGCGCCAGCAGCTTTTTAGGGGTTTTGGGGACTGAAGCTTTCTTT. Its protein is CASSFLGVLGTEAFF. The V gene is TRBV5-1, the J gene TRBJ1-1; D perhaps matches TRBD1 (5 bases). Looked up from germline, CDR1 is SGHRS and CDR2 is YFSETQ. V was clipped by 2 bases and J by 5 bases, with 16 bases between them. CDR3 length equals 15 residues.

The chain couples TRBV10-1 to TRBJ1-2; tentative D call: TRBD1 (6 bases). V lost 3 bases to trimming and J lost 4 bases, with 9 bases between them. The CDR3 has 13 amino acids. Looked up from germline, CDR1 is WNHNN and CDR2 is SYGVQD (reference sequence). CDR3 nucleotides: TGCGCCAGCAGTGACGGGGGGGCCTATGGCTACACCTTC. Translation: CASSDGGAYGYTF.

V and J are TRBV7-9 and TRBJ2-7, with a possible D match to TRBD1 (5 bases). From germline, CDR1 is SEHNR and CDR2 FQNEAQ (reference sequence). The CDR3 has 12 residues. The V end was cut by 6 bases, the J end by 1 base, with 7 bases between. CDR3 sequence reads: CASRTDSYEQYF. For the CDR3, the DNA is TGTGCCAGCAGGACAGATTCCTACGAGCAGTACTTC. The variable domain in full, with the rest retrieved from reference TRBV7-9 and TRBJ2-7, is DTGVSQNPRHKITKRGQNVTFRCDPISEHNRLYWYRQTLGQGPEFLTYFQNEAQLEKSRLLSDRFSAERPKGSFSTLEIQRTEQGDSAMYLCASRTDSYEQYFGPGTRLTVT.

This clone was detected only a few times. This sequence joins TRBV20-1 and TRBJ2-7; possibly TRBD1 for D (5 bases). The CDR3 runs 11 residues. CDR1 DFQATT and CDR2 SNEGSKA come from the germline V gene (reference sequence). V lost 8 bases and J 6 bases, leaving 14 bases between the germline ends. The CDR3: CSWVGASEQYF. CDR3 in DNA: TGCAGTTGGGTAGGGGCCTCCGAGCAGTACTTC.

This chain links TRBV5-1 with TRBJ2-1; weak D call: TRBD1 (6 bases). Trimming took off 2 bases at V and 2 bases at J, with 14 bases between the two ends. CDR1 SGHRS and CDR2 YFSETQ come from the germline V gene. The CDR3 sequence is 16 residues long. DNA of the CDR3: TGCGCCAGCAGCTTATTCGGACAGAGCACCTACAATGAGCAGTTCTTC. Its translation is CASSLFGQSTYNEQFF. The variable domain in full, with the rest retrieved from reference TRBV5-1 and TRBJ2-1, is KAGVTQTPRYLIKTRGQQVTLSCSPISGHRSVSWYQQTPGQGLQFLFEYFSETQRNKGNFPGRFSGRQFSNSRSEMNVSTLELGDSALYLCASSLFGQSTYNEQFFGPGTRLTVL.

The table lists this clone with a few counts. The chain has TRBV11-2 and TRBJ2-7; TRBD1 is a possible D gene (6 bases). Trimming removed 4 bases at V and 3 bases at J, with 25 bases between. Germline CDR1 is SGHAT and CDR2 is FQNNGV. This CDR3 is 18 amino acids long. The CDR3 DNA reads as TGTGCCAGCAGCTACCCCTCCGGCAGGGGTATCTCGCACTACGAGCAGTACTTC. Its protein product is CASSYPSGRGISHYEQYF.

The chain carries TRBV4-2 and TRBJ2-1; D might be TRBD1 (7 bases). The CDR3 totals 16 residues. The germline CDR1 and CDR2 sequences are LGHNA and YNFKEQ. V was clipped by 0 bases and J by 4 bases, with 13 bases between them. CDR3 region: CASSQEPTGRYNEQFF. The CDR3 nucleotides read TGTGCCAGCAGCCAAGAGCCGACAGGGAGGTACAATGAGCAGTTCTTC.

This chain joins TRBV28 and TRBJ1-6; TRBD1 aligns across 8 bases. V lost 10 bases and J lost 7; bases outside the gene matches: 12. In germline, CDR1 is MDHEN, CDR2 SYDVKM. The CDR3 has 15 residues. CDR3 in amino acids: CAIGQGEIKNSPLHF. CDR3 DNA sequence: TGTGCCATCGGACAGGGTGAGATAAAAAATTCACCCCTCCACTTT.

This chain joins TRBV18 and TRBJ1-2; D gene uncertain. CDR1 is KGHSH and CDR2 is LQKENI in the germline V gene. CDR3 length equals 15 residues. Trimming shortened V by 0 bases and J by 4 bases, and 12 bases separated the two germline ends. CDR3 sequence: CASSPPSRAGYGYTF. Written as DNA, the CDR3 is TGTGCCAGCTCACCACCGAGTCGTGCCGGCTATGGCTACACCTTC.

The V and J genes are TRBV10-2 and TRBJ2-5, with D possibly TRBD2 on 6 matching bases. Looked up from germline, CDR1 is WSHSY and CDR2 is SAAADI. V was clipped by 6 bases and J by 2 bases, with 10 bases between them. CDR3 length: 13 amino acids. The CDR3 here is CASSWAGQETQYF. As DNA, the CDR3 is TGCGCCAGCAGCTGGGCGGGGCAAGAGACCCAGTACTTC.

The sample holds one count of this clone. The V and J genes are TRBV7-9 and TRBJ1-4; unclear D gene. This CDR3 is built from 14 residues. Trimming removed 5 bases from V and 5 bases from J, with 12 bases in between. Germline lookup yields CDR1 SEHNR and CDR2 FQNEAQ (reference sequence). The CDR3 DNA reads as TGTGCCAGCAGCCTAGGCAACTCAAATGAAAAACTGTTTTTT. Translation gives CASSLGNSNEKLFF.

V gene TRBV7-3 combines with J gene TRBJ2-1; D uncertain. The V gene's germline CDR1 is SGHTA and CDR2 FQGTGA. The V end was cut by 0 bases, the J end by 8 bases, with 8 bases between. The CDR3 runs 13 residues. CDR3 nucleotide sequence: TGTGCCAGCAGCTTAACGCAGGTCGATGAGCAGTTCTTC. The encoded protein is CASSLTQVDEQFF.

The chain employs TRBV5-4 and TRBJ2-7; 8 bases are a match to TRBD1. There are 14 residues in the CDR3. The V segment lost 3 bases and the J segment 5 bases; nucleotides outside the gene matches: 7. CDR1 is SGHNT, CDR2 YYREEE, per germline (reference sequence). CDR3 sequence (DNA): TGTGCCAGCAGCTCTCAGGGGGCGCGGGACGAGCAGTACTTC. Translation: CASSSQGARDEQYF.

V gene TRBV7-8 combines with J gene TRBJ1-1, with D perhaps matching TRBD1 (6 bases). The CDR3 consists of 17 residues. Trimming pared 6 bases from V and 4 bases from J, leaving 24 bases between. Germline CDR1 SGHVS, CDR2 FQNEAQ. CDR3 region: CASRKEAGARAFTEAFF. CDR3 coding DNA: TGTGCCAGCAGAAAGGAGGCAGGGGCAAGGGCCTTCACTGAAGCTTTCTTT.

The chain couples TRBV24-1 to TRBJ2-5; the match to TRBD1 covers 8 bases. CDR1 KGHDR and CDR2 SFDVKD come from the germline V gene. This CDR3 spans 14 amino acids. J gave up 3 bases and V 2 bases, and 1 base lay outside the gene matches. The CDR3 protein is CATSDSDREETQYF. The CDR3, as DNA: TGTGCCACCAGTGATTCGGACAGGGAAGAGACCCAGTACTTC.

The gene calls are TRBV7-3 and TRBJ2-7, with 8 nucleotides matching TRBD2. Germline CDR1 and CDR2: SGHTA and FQGTGA. The V gene end was trimmed by 5 bases and the J gene end by 0 bases; junction bases not matched to a gene: 15. The CDR3 has 18 amino acids. Written as DNA, the CDR3 is TGTGCCAGCAGCCCGATGGGCGCGGGGGGCCCGAGCTCCTACGAGCAGTACTTC. Translating it yields CASSPMGAGGPSSYEQYF.

The V call is TRBV5-1, the J call TRBJ2-3; 10 bases match TRBD1. V lost 4 bases, J lost 4 bases, and 6 bases stayed unmatched. Germline CDR1 is SGHRS and CDR2 is YFSETQ. The CDR3 extends over 15 amino acids. The CDR3 sequence: CASSTDRGLPDTQYF. The DNA of the CDR3 is TGCGCCAGCAGCACTGACAGGGGGCTCCCAGATACGCAGTATTTT.

The V gene is TRBV7-6, the J gene TRBJ1-4; D perhaps matches TRBD1 (6 bases). Germline V CDR1 and CDR2: SGHVS, FNYEAQ. Trimming took 1 base from V and 7 from J, leaving 16 bases between them. This CDR3 is built from 16 residues. The CDR3 spells CASSLGLGGAGEKLFF. The CDR3 DNA sequence: TGTGCCAGCAGCTTAGGCCTCGGGGGGGCAGGTGAAAAACTGTTTTTT.

The rearrangement joins TRBV5-1 to TRBJ1-5; TRBD1 aligns across 8 bases. Germline trimming cut 4 bases from V and 2 bases from J; bases unmatched to any gene: 2. Germline V gene data show CDR1 as SGHRS and CDR2 as YFSETQ. This CDR3 comprises 14 residues. The CDR3 region has the DNA TGCGCCAGCAGCCCAGGGGGCGGCAATCAGCCCCAGCATTTT. The encoded protein is CASSPGGGNQPQHF.

J is TRBJ2-3 and V is TRBV14, with 8 positions matching TRBD2. This CDR3 spans 19 amino acids. V was clipped by 1 base and J by 4 bases; unmatched bases: 16. CDR1 and CDR2 (germline): SGHDN, FVKESK. Here the CDR3 reads CASSQVSRFGGGPPDTQYF. CDR3 coding DNA: TGTGCCAGCAGCCAAGTAAGTCGTTTCGGGGGGGGCCCTCCAGATACGCAGTATTTT.

The J gene is TRBJ1-6, the V gene TRBV27; TRBD1 aligns across 7 bases. Germline CDR1 is MNHEY and CDR2 is SMNVEV (reference sequence). The CDR3 loop spans 15 amino acids. The trim removed 5 bases at V and 5 bases at J, leaving 6 bases unmatched. This chain's CDR3 is CASSPLQGNNSPLHF. CDR3 coding DNA: TGTGCCAGCAGTCCGCTACAGGGGAATAATTCACCCCTCCACTTT.